These 24 T cell receptor beta chains were sequenced from one sample in a study of monozygotic twins with inflammatory bowel disease. TCRdb re-called the 5' RACE reads; one entry per CDR3 protein, DNA not given. This listing includes under 200,000 distinct CDR3 sequences. Sequenced: blood. The receptors derive from a human donor with ulcerative colitis or Crohn's disease, or a healthy co-twin of an affected twin (not recorded which).

This chain links TRBV6-2 or TRBV6-3 with TRBJ1-6. Germline CDR1 reads MNHEY; CDR2 reads SVGEGT. The CDR3 runs 15 residues. CDR3 residues: CASSIRTSGNSPLHF.

The chain links TRBV4-2 to TRBJ2-6. Germline values: CDR1 LGHNA, CDR2 YNFKEQ. This CDR3 is 14 amino acids long. CDR3 residues: CASSQKGGANVLTF.

This rearrangement joins TRBV5-1 to TRBJ1-1. The CDR3 has 16 residues. Germline V gene sequence: CDR1 SGHRS, CDR2 YFSETQ. CDR3 sequence reads: CASSLGQGSMNTEAFF.

The gene calls are TRBV2 and TRBJ2-1; TCRdb gives TRBD2 as the D gene, but with no DNA this cannot be confirmed. The CDR3 length is 15 residues. Per the germline V gene, CDR1 is SNHLY and CDR2 is FYNNEI. CDR3 in amino acids: CASIRGTSGGGEQFF.

The chain employs TRBV5-1 and TRBJ2-1; the TRBD2 assignment by TCRdb is unverifiable without DNA. The CDR3 is 17 amino acids. Germline V gene sequence: CDR1 SGHRS, CDR2 YFSETQ. CDR3 loop: CASSLVPSGGDYNEQFF. Full variable domain (remainder filled in from reference TRBV5-1 and TRBJ2-1): KAGVTQTPRYLIKTRGQQVTLSCSPISGHRSVSWYQQTPGQGLQFLFEYFSETQRNKGNFPGRFSGRQFSNSRSEMNVSTLELGDSALYLCASSLVPSGGDYNEQFFGPGTRLTVL.

CDR3 loop: CASSVGVTKGDTEAFF. This chain uses TRBV9 with TRBJ1-1. Germline loops: CDR1 SGDLS, CDR2 YYNGEE. CDR3 length equals 16 residues. Full variable domain (outside the CDR3, taken from reference TRBV9 and TRBJ1-1): DSGVTQTPKHLITATGQRVTLRCSPRSGDLSVYWYQQSLDQGLQFLIQYYNGEERAKGNILERFSAQQFPDLHSELNLSSLELGDSALYFCASSVGVTKGDTEAFFGQGTRLTVV.

The rearrangement joins TRBV19 to TRBJ2-5; with no DNA, the TCRdb D assignment of TRBD1 cannot be verified. The germline CDR1 and CDR2 sequences are LNHDA and SQIVND (reference sequence). The CDR3 contains 15 residues. The CDR3 protein is CASSARQGGRETQYF.

The V call is TRBV10-3, the J call TRBJ2-7; TCRdb's D call, TRBD1, is unchecked because there is no DNA. Per germline, CDR1 ENHRY and CDR2 SYGVKD. The length of the CDR3 is 13 residues. CDR3: CAISPTGTYEQYF.

This chain links TRBV4-2 with TRBJ2-7; there is no DNA to check the TCRdb D call of TRBD2. The CDR3 totals 14 residues. CDR1 and CDR2 from the germline V gene are LGHNA and YNFKEQ. CDR3 amino acids: CASSQVGRAYEQYF.

This sequence joins TRBV28 and TRBJ2-1; the D gene TCRdb calls, TRBD1, cannot be checked with no DNA. CDR1 is MDHEN, CDR2 SYDVKM, per germline. The CDR3 is 12 amino acids. This chain's CDR3 is CASSLQQRQQFF.

The J gene is TRBJ2-1, the V gene TRBV6-4; TCRdb proposes TRBD2, but this gene call is untestable without DNA. The CDR3 covers 15 residues. Germline values: CDR1 MRHNA, CDR2 SNTAGT. The CDR3 here is CASSAGTSGSNEQFF.

CDR3: CASSQPGLAGLNEQFF. The chain couples TRBV4-2 to TRBJ2-1; as DNA is missing, the TRBD2 call by TCRdb cannot be tested. The CDR3 length is 16 residues. The germline gives CDR1 LGHNA, CDR2 YNFKEQ.

J is TRBJ2-3 and V is TRBV2; the D call from TCRdb, TRBD1, cannot be confirmed without DNA. Germline assignment: CDR1 SNHLY and CDR2 FYNNEI. This CDR3 has 12 residues. The CDR3 region is CASRPGADTQYF.

The chain carries TRBV12-3 or TRBV12-4 and TRBJ2-5; TCRdb lists TRBD2, though no DNA is available to test this call. The CDR3 runs 14 residues. CDR3 amino acids: CASSAGLLQETQYF.

The rearrangement joins TRBV7-9 to TRBJ1-3; the TRBD1 assignment by TCRdb is unverifiable without DNA. The CDR3 consists of 16 residues. Germline loops: CDR1 SEHNR, CDR2 FQNEAQ (reference sequence). CDR3 sequence reads: CASSSYVDREANTIYF.

This chain joins TRBV9 and TRBJ1-5; TCRdb picks TRBD1, but there is no DNA to check that call. In germline, CDR1 is SGDLS, CDR2 YYNGEE. The CDR3 runs to 14 residues. The CDR3 spells CASSEGQGKQPQHF.

The chain carries TRBV5-1 and TRBJ2-5; TCRdb's assignment of TRBD1 cannot be checked, as there is no DNA. The germline CDR1 and CDR2 sequences are SGHRS and YFSETQ. The CDR3 is made up of 14 amino acids. CDR3: CASSLPGAGETQYF.

The J gene is TRBJ1-2, the V gene TRBV7-2; as DNA is missing, the TRBD1 call by TCRdb cannot be tested. In germline, CDR1 is SGHTA, CDR2 FQGNSA. The CDR3 extends over 15 amino acids. CDR3 in amino acids: CASSLAGTGGYGYTF.

CDR3 loop: CASSLRGHLNSPLHF. V is TRBV11-2 and J is TRBJ1-6; TCRdb selects TRBD1, and the lack of DNA leaves this call unchecked. The CDR3 runs 15 residues. In germline, CDR1 is SGHAT, CDR2 FQNNGV. The entire variable domain, with the rest obtained from reference TRBV11-2 and TRBJ1-6, is as follows: EAGVAQSPRYKIIEKRQSVAFWCNPISGHATLYWYQQILGQGPKLLIQFQNNGVVDDSQLPKDRFSAERLKGVDSTLKIQPAKLEDSAVYLCASSLRGHLNSPLHFGNGTRLTVT.

V and J are TRBV5-1 and TRBJ2-5. The CDR3 extends over 15 amino acids. Germline V gene lookup returns CDR1 SGHRS and CDR2 YFSETQ. The CDR3 protein is CASSSGPHTRETQYF.

This sequence joins TRBV7-2 and TRBJ1-1. The CDR3 sequence is 14 residues long. The germline V gene encodes CDR1 SGHTA and CDR2 FQGNSA. CDR3: CASSFRGMNTEAFF.

The V gene is TRBV9, the J gene TRBJ2-3; TCRdb lists TRBD1, though no DNA is available to test this call. Germline CDR1 SGDLS, CDR2 YYNGEE. The CDR3 runs 15 residues. The CDR3: CASTPTGVGTDTQYF.

This rearrangement joins TRBV14 to TRBJ1-6; TCRdb picks TRBD1, but there is no DNA to check that call. The CDR3 covers 16 residues. The V gene's germline CDR1 is SGHDN and CDR2 FVKESK. The CDR3 sequence is CASSRQEPGYNSPLHF.

CDR3 protein: CASSYRDYYGYTF. J is TRBJ1-2 and V is TRBV27; no DNA is available, so the TRBD1 call from TCRdb remains unchecked. CDR3 size: 13 residues. Per the germline V gene, CDR1 is MNHEY and CDR2 is SMNVEV (reference sequence).